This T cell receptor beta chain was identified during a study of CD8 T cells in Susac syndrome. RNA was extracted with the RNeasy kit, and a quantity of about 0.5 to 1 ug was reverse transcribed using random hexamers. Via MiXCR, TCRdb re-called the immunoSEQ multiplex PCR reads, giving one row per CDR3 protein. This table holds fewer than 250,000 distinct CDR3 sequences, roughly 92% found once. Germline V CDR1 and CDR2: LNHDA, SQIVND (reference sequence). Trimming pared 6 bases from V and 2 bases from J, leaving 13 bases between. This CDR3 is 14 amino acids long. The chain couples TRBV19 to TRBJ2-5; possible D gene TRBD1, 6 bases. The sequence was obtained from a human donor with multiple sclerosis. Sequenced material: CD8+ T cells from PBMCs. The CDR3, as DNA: TGTGCCAGTAGGGGTCAGGGGCTACAAGAGACCCAGTACTTC. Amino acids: CASRGQGLQETQYF.